The clone carrying this T cell receptor beta chain was seen a handful of times. What it recognizes is unknown. This record comes from a study of blood T cells in healthy people across ages. Study-level results: Whereas aged donors had fewer naive CD4+ cells, long-lived donors had more of them and higher diversity. PBMCs were not sorted, which prevented a conclusive comparison of naive versus antigen-experienced cells. Roughly linear age-related decline in beta diversity appeared, significant by age 40.

A second PCR of 7 to 11 cycles used a sample-barcoded 5' primer and a J-beta primer mix. Per-sample output comprised a minimum of 2.5 million paired-end reads containing CDR3. A single record per CDR3 protein comes from TCRdb applying MiXCR to the 5' RACE reads. The sample includes around 500,000 distinct CDR3 sequences, 45% to 55% of them seen just once. Germline V gene sequence: CDR1 SGHRS, CDR2 YFSETQ. The V end lost 1 base, the J end lost 4 bases, and 12 bases lay between the germline ends. This CDR3 comprises 14 residues. This rearrangement joins TRBV5-1 to TRBJ2-7, with D tentatively TRBD1 (5 bases). The sequencing sample was made of blood. The receptor was derived from a man older than 75 in good health. The CDR3 DNA sequence: TGCGCCAGCAGCTTGACAGGCCCATCGTACGAGCAGTACTTC. It encodes CASSLTGPSYEQYF. The entire variable domain, with the rest obtained from reference TRBV5-1 and TRBJ2-7, is as follows: KAGVTQTPRYLIKTRGQQVTLSCSPISGHRSVSWYQQTPGQGLQFLFEYFSETQRNKGNFPGRFSGRQFSNSRSEMNVSTLELGDSALYLCASSLTGPSYEQYFGPGTRLTVT.